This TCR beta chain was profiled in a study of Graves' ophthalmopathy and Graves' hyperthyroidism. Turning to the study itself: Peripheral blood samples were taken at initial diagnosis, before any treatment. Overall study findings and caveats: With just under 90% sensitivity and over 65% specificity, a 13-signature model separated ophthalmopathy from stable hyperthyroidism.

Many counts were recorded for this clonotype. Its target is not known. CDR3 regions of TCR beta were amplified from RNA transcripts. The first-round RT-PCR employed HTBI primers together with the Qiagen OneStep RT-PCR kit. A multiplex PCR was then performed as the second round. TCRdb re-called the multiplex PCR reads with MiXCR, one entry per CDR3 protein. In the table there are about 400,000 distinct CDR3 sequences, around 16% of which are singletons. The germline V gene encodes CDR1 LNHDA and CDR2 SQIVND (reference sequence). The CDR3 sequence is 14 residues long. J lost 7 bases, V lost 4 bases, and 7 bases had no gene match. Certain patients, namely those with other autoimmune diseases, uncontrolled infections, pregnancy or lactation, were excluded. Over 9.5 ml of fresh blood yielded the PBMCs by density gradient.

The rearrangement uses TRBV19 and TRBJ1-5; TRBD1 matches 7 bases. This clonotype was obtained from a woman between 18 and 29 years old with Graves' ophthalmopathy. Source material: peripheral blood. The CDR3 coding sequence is TGTGCCAGTAGTACAAACAGGGGTACCCAGCCCCAGCATTTT. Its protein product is CASSTNRGTQPQHF. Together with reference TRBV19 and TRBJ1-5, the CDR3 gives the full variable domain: DGGITQSPKYLFRKEGQNVTLSCEQNLNHDAMYWYRQDPGQGLRLIYYSQIVNDFQKGDIAEGYSVSREKKESFPLTVTSAQKNPTAFYLCASSTNRGTQPQHFGDGTRLSIL.